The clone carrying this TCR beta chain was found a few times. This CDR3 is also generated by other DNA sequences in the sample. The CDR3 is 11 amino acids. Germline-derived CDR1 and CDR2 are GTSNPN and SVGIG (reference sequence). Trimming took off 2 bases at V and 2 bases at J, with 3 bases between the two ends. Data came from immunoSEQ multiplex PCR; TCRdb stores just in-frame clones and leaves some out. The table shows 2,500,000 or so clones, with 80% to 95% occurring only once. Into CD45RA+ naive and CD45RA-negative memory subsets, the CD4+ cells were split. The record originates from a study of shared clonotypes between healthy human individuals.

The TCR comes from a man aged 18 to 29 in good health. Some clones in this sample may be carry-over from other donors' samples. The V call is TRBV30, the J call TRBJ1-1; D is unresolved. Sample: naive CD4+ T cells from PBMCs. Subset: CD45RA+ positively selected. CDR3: CAWSTNTEAFF. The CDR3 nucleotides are TGTGCCTGGAGTACCAACACTGAAGCTTTCTTT.